Shown below are 20 T cell receptor beta chains from a single sample sequenced in a study of blood T cell repertoires in COVID-19. Libraries were prepared by immunoSEQ multiplex PCR; TCRdb keeps only in-frame clonotypes and omits some of them. The data contain under 500,000 clones, about 85% of them seen just once; the ten biggest clones take up about 2.1%. Source material: PBMCs or T cells enriched from blood (not recorded which). All receptors derive from a woman under 30 with acute COVID-19.

In regard to this clone: Within the sample, other DNA sequences also encode this same CDR3. V usage is TRBV28 and J usage is TRBJ1-5, with D unresolved. Trimming took 6 bases from V and 5 from J, leaving 8 bases between them. CDR3 length equals 12 residues. Germline loops: CDR1 MDHEN, CDR2 SYDVKM. The CDR3 region is CASRSGDQPQHF. The CDR3 DNA reads TGTGCCAGCAGATCTGGAGATCAGCCCCAGCATTTT.

A note on this clone: One end of the junction varies from germline; a read error may be responsible. The gene calls are TRBV7-7 and TRBJ2-1; 9 bases match TRBD2. Germline V gene data show CDR1 as SSHAT and CDR2 as FNYEAQ (reference sequence). This CDR3 spans 17 amino acids. The CDR3 DNA sequence: TGTGCTAGCAGCCCTTCACCCCTAGCGGGATCTCCCAATGAGCAGTTCTTC. This codes for CASSPSPLAGSPNEQFF.

The chain links TRBV9 to TRBJ2-7, with D maybe TRBD1 (7 bases). The germline CDR1 and CDR2 sequences are SGDLS and YYNGEE. The CDR3 runs 17 residues. Trimming took off 4 bases at V and 3 bases at J, with 23 bases between the two ends. The chain's CDR3 is CASSPKTGGTDDYEQYF. CDR3 in DNA: TGTGCCAGCAGCCCCAAAACTGGCGGGACAGACGACTACGAGCAGTACTTC.

The V and J genes are TRBV12-1 and TRBJ1-6; the table's D gene call, TRBD1, was not cross checked with the DNA. TRBV12-1 is described as a pseudogene. The CDR3 runs 18 residues. The CDR3 sequence is CASSFEPQTGEGFPPLHF. CDR3 sequence (DNA): TGTGCCAGCAGCTTTGAACCGCAGACAGGGGAGGGTTTCCCACCCCTCCACTTT.

The chain joins TRBV6-2 or TRBV6-3 to TRBJ2-5, with 8 bases lining up with TRBD2. V lost 0 bases to trimming and J lost 3 bases; unmatched junction nucleotides: 12. The CDR3 sequence is 18 residues long. The germline gives CDR1 MNHEY, CDR2 SVGEGT. DNA for the CDR3: TGTGCCAGCAGTTACTCCCAGGGACTAGTAGAAATGAAAGAGACCCAGTACTTC. As protein: CASSYSQGLVEMKETQYF.

The genes are TRBV3-1 (or the pseudogene TRBV3-2) and TRBJ2-5; D remains unclear. This CDR3 comprises 11 residues. CDR1 and CDR2 from the germline V gene are LGHDT and YNNKEL (reference sequence). The V and J ends lost 7 bases and 3 bases respectively, with 6 bases between them. The CDR3 region has the DNA TGTGCCAGCAAGCAGGAAGAGACCCAGTACTTC. Translated, it gives CASKQEETQYF.

The chain has TRBV29-1 and TRBJ2-1, with D tentatively TRBD1 (5 bases). The CDR3 runs to 12 residues. Trimming removed 4 bases at V and 4 bases at J, with 8 bases between. Germline V lookup: CDR1 SQVTM, CDR2 ANQGSEA. CDR3 residues: CSVGPGYNEQFF. CDR3 nucleotides: TGCAGCGTTGGGCCAGGGTACAATGAGCAGTTCTTC.

This rearrangement joins TRBV4-3 to TRBJ1-4, with D possibly being TRBD1 (5 bases). Germline loops: CDR1 LGHNA, CDR2 YSLEER. The CDR3 runs to 16 residues. The V gene lost 0 bases and the J gene lost 7 bases, with 15 bases spanning the gap. The CDR3 is CASSQDRGTRGEKLFF. Written as DNA, the CDR3 is TGCGCCAGCAGCCAAGATCGGGGGACCCGAGGTGAAAAACTGTTTTTT.

The sample holds a few counts of this clone. The V gene is TRBV5-5, the J gene TRBJ1-2; TRBD1 is a possible D gene (6 bases). There are 14 residues in the CDR3. Per germline, CDR1 SGHKS and CDR2 YYEKEE (reference sequence). The V gene lost 1 base and the J gene lost 6 bases, with 13 bases spanning the gap. The CDR3 reads CASSLTRQADGYTF. The CDR3 DNA is TGTGCCAGCAGCTTGACCCGACAGGCTGATGGCTACACCTTC.

The chain is built from TRBV11-2 and TRBJ2-7, with 7 bases lining up with TRBD2. CDR3 length: 14 residues. Germline-derived CDR1 and CDR2 are SGHAT and FQNNGV. With 5 bases clipped from V and 5 bases from J, the junction kept 9 bases outside the gene matches. DNA of the CDR3: TGTGCCAGCAGCCCAGGCCGACTAGCACACGAGCAGTACTTC. Amino acid sequence: CASSPGRLAHEQYF.

This clone occurred once. The chain is built from TRBV6-5 and TRBJ2-7; weak D call: TRBD2 (5 bases). This CDR3 has 12 residues. The ends were cut back, 10 bases at V and 6 bases at J, with 16 bases in the middle. Germline V gene data show CDR1 as MNHEY and CDR2 as SVGAGI. The CDR3 loop reads CATHGKNFEQYF. CDR3 nucleotides: TGTGCCACCCACGGGAAAAATTTCGAGCAGTACTTC.

The chain combines TRBV18 with TRBJ2-1, with 7 bases matching TRBD1. Germline loops: CDR1 KGHSH, CDR2 LQKENI. V shed 8 bases and J 9 bases; nucleotides not matched to a gene: 25. This CDR3 region has 18 residues. This CDR3 reads CASGHRRAGTAIGSEQFF. CDR3 DNA sequence: TGTGCCAGCGGACATCGAAGAGCCGGGACAGCGATTGGTAGTGAGCAGTTCTTC.

The J gene is TRBJ2-1, the V gene TRBV9; D is uncertain. Trimming removed 0 bases from V and 0 bases from J, with 10 bases in between. Germline loops: CDR1 SGDLS, CDR2 YYNGEE. There are 16 residues in the CDR3. The CDR3 DNA sequence: TGTGCCAGCAGCGTAGAGGAGCGCCGCTCCTACAATGAGCAGTTCTTC. Protein product: CASSVEERRSYNEQFF.

For the CDR3, the DNA is TGTGCCAGCAGTTCAGACTATAAATACGAGCAGTACTTC. It is translated as CASSSDYKYEQYF. This chain connects TRBV6-5 to TRBJ2-7, with D perhaps TRBD2 (5 bases). Trimming shortened V by 4 bases and J by 4 bases, and 11 bases separated the two germline ends. The germline V gene encodes CDR1 MNHEY and CDR2 SVGAGI. This CDR3 region has 13 residues.

V usage is TRBV7-8 and J usage is TRBJ2-3; 7 nucleotides align to TRBD2. CDR3 length: 17 amino acids. The germline gives CDR1 SGHVS, CDR2 FQNEAQ. With 5 bases clipped from V and 2 bases from J, the junction kept 13 bases outside the gene matches. CDR3 DNA: TGTGCCAGCAGCCGATCGGGAGGAGCGATGCCCACAGATACGCAGTATTTT. Translation: CASSRSGGAMPTDTQYF.

The chain has TRBV29-1 and TRBJ1-5; a weak D match, TRBD1 (5 bases). CDR1 is SQVTM, CDR2 ANQGSEA, per germline. V was cut by 7 bases and J by 0 bases, with 10 bases left in between. CDR3 length equals 13 residues. The CDR3 loop is CSARRGSNQPQHF. DNA of the CDR3: TGCAGCGCAAGGAGGGGTAGCAATCAGCCCCAGCATTTT.

The chain uses TRBV19 and TRBJ2-3, with unresolved D. The CDR3 covers 14 residues. Germline V CDR1 and CDR2: LNHDA, SQIVND (reference sequence). V was pared by 1 base and J by 2 bases, with 7 bases between. DNA for the CDR3: TGTGCCAGTAGTATAGGCACAGCCACAGATACGCAGTATTTT. This sequence encodes CASSIGTATDTQYF.

The chain combines TRBV5-8 with TRBJ2-7; TRBD1 matches 7 bases. The germline gives CDR1 SGHTS, CDR2 YDEGEE. Germline trimming cut 4 bases from V and 5 bases from J; bases unmatched to any gene: 9. The CDR3 contains 14 residues. This CDR3 reads CASSLQGTLDEQYF. In DNA form, the CDR3 reads TGTGCCAGCAGCCTACAGGGGACGTTGGACGAGCAGTACTTC. Combining the CDR3 with reference TRBV5-8 and TRBJ2-7 gives the whole variable domain EAGVTQSPTHLIKTRGQQATLRCSPISGHTSVYWYQQALGLGLQFLLWYDEGEERNRGNFPPRFSGRQFPNYSSELNVNALELEDSALYLCASSLQGTLDEQYFGPGTRLTVT.

The V and J genes are TRBV7-2 and TRBJ1-4; D remains ambiguous. CDR3 length equals 16 residues. V lost 2 bases and J 0 bases, leaving 10 bases between the germline ends. CDR1 and CDR2 (germline): SGHTA, FQGNSA. CDR3 coding DNA: TGTGCCAGCAGCTTATTTGGCCCCGCAACTAATGAAAAACTGTTTTTT. It is translated as CASSLFGPATNEKLFF.

V and J are TRBV14 and TRBJ2-3, with D tentatively TRBD1 (5 bases). With 4 bases removed from V and 2 bases from J, the gap between germline ends came to 10 bases. Germline values: CDR1 SGHDN, CDR2 FVKESK. The CDR3 is made up of 14 amino acids. The CDR3: CASSPQGFTDTQYF. CDR3 nucleotide sequence: TGTGCCAGCAGCCCGCAGGGATTCACAGATACGCAGTATTTT.